This TCR beta chain was sequenced in a study of T cells in Graves' hyperthyroidism and ophthalmopathy. Overall study results and limits: Stable hyperthyroidism was told apart from ophthalmopathy by a model built on 13 V-J features. In blood, most of the thyroid clonotypes expanded above 0.001 were also present.

The CDR3 runs 12 residues. The germline V gene has CDR1 DFQATT and CDR2 SNEGSKA (reference sequence). Trimming stripped 5 bases from V and 2 bases from J, with 9 bases between. Authors of the study amplified TCR beta CDR3 regions from RNA transcripts. Primed by the HTBI set, a first-round RT-PCR was run on the TCR CDR3. Each CDR3 protein is one row after TCRdb ran MiXCR on the multiplex PCR reads. Of under 400,000 distinct CDR3 sequences listed, 15% to 20% are singletons. The authors took PBMCs from about 9.5 ml fresh peripheral blood. This clonotype was counted many times. Its antigen is not identified.

The chain has TRBV20-1 and TRBJ1-1; D unclear. Sequencing input: blood. The sequence derives from a woman aged 45-60 years with Graves' hyperthyroidism. The CDR3: CSASQANTEAFF. DNA of the CDR3: TGCAGTGCTTCTCAGGCAAACACTGAAGCTTTCTTT.